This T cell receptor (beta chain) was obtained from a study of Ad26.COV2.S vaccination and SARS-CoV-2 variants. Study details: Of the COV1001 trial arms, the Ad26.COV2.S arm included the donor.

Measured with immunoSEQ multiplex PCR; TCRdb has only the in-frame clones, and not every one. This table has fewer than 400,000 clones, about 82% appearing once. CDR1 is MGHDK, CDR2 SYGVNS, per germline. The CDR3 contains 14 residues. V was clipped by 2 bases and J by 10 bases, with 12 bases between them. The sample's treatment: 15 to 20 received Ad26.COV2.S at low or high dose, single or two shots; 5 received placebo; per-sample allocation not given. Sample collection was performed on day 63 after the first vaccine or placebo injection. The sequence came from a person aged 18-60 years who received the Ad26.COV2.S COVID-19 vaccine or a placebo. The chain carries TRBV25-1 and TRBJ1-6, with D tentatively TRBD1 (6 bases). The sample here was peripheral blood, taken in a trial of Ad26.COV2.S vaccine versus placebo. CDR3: CASSETWGASPLHF. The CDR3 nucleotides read TGTGCCAGCAGTGAAACGTGGGGGGCCTCACCCCTCCACTTT.